The 25 T cell receptor beta chains in this list originate from one sample, sequenced in a study of lung T cells in sarcoidosis with Löfgren's syndrome. TCRdb called the reads again in MiXCR, with one record for every CDR3 protein. The table records roughly 3,200 distinct CDR3 sequences, 15% to 20% of them present only once. The specimen sequenced was CD4+ T cells from bronchoalveolar lavage. Receptors were obtained from a human donor with sarcoidosis (Löfgren's syndrome or another form), or a control subject (not recorded which).

Concerning this clonotype itself: Just one base apart from a much larger clone, this may be a read error. V and J are TRBV16 and TRBJ1-2; D unresolved. The germline CDR1 and CDR2 sequences are KGHSY and FQNENV. The V end lost 4 bases, the J end lost 6 bases, and 6 bases lay between the germline ends. The CDR3 runs to 11 residues. The CDR3: CASSPTHGYTF. For the CDR3, the DNA is TGTGCCAGCAGCCCCACCCATGGCTACACCTTC.

This clonotype is categorized as medium-sized (0.01 to 0.1%). The gene calls are TRBV20-1 and TRBJ1-5; no clear D. The CDR3 loop spans 14 amino acids. The ends were cut back, 1 base at V and 6 bases at J, with 13 bases in the middle. Germline V gene lookup returns CDR1 DFQATT and CDR2 SNEGSKA (reference sequence). The CDR3 DNA reads TGCAGTGCTAGAGTCGGGGAGGTTAGTCAGCCCCAGCATTTT. Protein: CSARVGEVSQPQHF.

Turning to this clonotype: A much larger clone lies one base from this, so it may be a read error. The gene calls are TRBV12-3 or TRBV12-4 and TRBJ2-1, with 8 bases identical to TRBD2. V dropped 6 bases and J dropped 7; count of bases not matched to a gene: 11. The CDR3 loop spans 15 amino acids. CDR3 sequence reads: CASRPWTGGQNEQFF. As DNA, the CDR3 is TGTGCCAGCAGGCCCTGGACGGGAGGGCAAAATGAGCAGTTCTTC.

This clonotype was seen a single time. This rearrangement joins TRBV2 to TRBJ2-5; 9 positions agree with TRBD2. The CDR3 loop spans 15 amino acids. Germline-derived CDR1 and CDR2 are SNHLY and FYNNEI. With V trimmed by 7 bases and J by 4 bases, 10 bases remained unmatched. This CDR3 is CASTEGSGGLETQYF. Written as DNA, the CDR3 is TGTGCCAGCACGGAGGGTAGCGGGGGCCTAGAGACCCAGTACTTC.

Sample share makes this clonotype medium-sized. This rearrangement joins TRBV2 to TRBJ1-2; TRBD1 agrees at 7 bases. This CDR3 comprises 14 residues. V lost 5 bases, J lost 7 bases, and 10 bases stayed unmatched. Germline V CDR1 and CDR2: SNHLY, FYNNEI. The CDR3 DNA reads as TGTGCCAGCAGTCTTGTGACAGGGAGGAGTGGCTACACCTTC. This gives the protein CASSLVTGRSGYTF.

This clonotype is medium-sized. This chain links TRBV2 with TRBJ1-2, with 10 bases aligning to TRBD1. The V gene's germline CDR1 is SNHLY and CDR2 FYNNEI. CDR3 length: 14 amino acids. The J segment lost 5 bases and the V segment lost 3 bases, leaving 3 bases of the junction unmatched. The DNA of the CDR3 is TGTGCCAGCAGTGATCGGGACAGGGGTTATGGCTACACCTTC. Amino acids: CASSDRDRGYGYTF.

This clonotype turned up a few times. A much larger clone sits a single nucleotide away, making a read error possible. The rearrangement joins TRBV4-2 to TRBJ2-1; D gene unclear. This CDR3 has 14 amino acids. Germline lookup yields CDR1 LGHNA and CDR2 YNFKEQ. CDR3 protein: CTSSQDGVYNEQFF. The CDR3 nucleotides are TGTACCAGCAGCCAAGATGGGGTTTACAATGAGCAGTTCTTC.

About this clonotype: Being one base from a much bigger clone, this may be a read error. The conserved final phenylalanine or tryptophan is absent from the CDR3, which likely points to a read error. The chain recombines TRBV29-1 with TRBJ2-7, with a possible D match to TRBD2 (6 bases). Trimming took off 4 bases at V and 5 bases at J, with 9 bases between the two ends. Germline V gene sequence: CDR1 SQVTM, CDR2 ANQGSEA. The CDR3 covers 11 residues. CDR3 DNA: TGCAGCGTTGTACGGGGGAACGAGCAGTACGCC. Translated, it gives CSVVRGNEQYA.

In its sample, this clonotype ranks as medium-sized. The CDR3 coding sequence is TGTGCCAGCAGCCAAAGGACAGGGCTGAACACTGAAGCTTTCTTT. This encodes CASSQRTGLNTEAFF. The chain links TRBV14 to TRBJ1-1; 8 bases map to TRBD1. V lost 2 bases to trimming and J lost 0 bases; unmatched junction nucleotides: 2. Germline loops: CDR1 SGHDN, CDR2 FVKESK. The CDR3 is 15 amino acids.

This clonotype is labeled as medium-sized (0.01 to 0.1%). V gene TRBV15 combines with J gene TRBJ2-3; D is ambiguous. Per the germline V gene, CDR1 is LNHNV and CDR2 is YYDKDF (reference sequence). The length of the CDR3 is 15 residues. Trimming cost V 4 bases and J 1 base, with 12 bases left between them. The CDR3 loop is CATSNRIMGTDTQYF. As DNA, the CDR3 is TGTGCCACCAGCAACCGGATCATGGGCACAGATACGCAGTATTTT.

In this sample, this clonotype turned up many times. A read error may explain this, as a much larger clone is one base away. The rearrangement joins TRBV27 to TRBJ1-1, with TRBD1 identical over 11 bases. The CDR3 is 15 residues long. Germline CDR1 MNHEY, CDR2 SMNVEV (reference sequence). The CDR3 loop reads CTSSSGTGGDTEAFF. The CDR3 region has the DNA TGTACCAGCAGTTCCGGGACAGGGGGGGACACTGAAGCTTTCTTT.

By frequency in the sample, this clonotype is medium-sized. This chain joins TRBV27 and TRBJ1-6; D call uncertain. This CDR3 comprises 16 residues. Deletions cut 6 bases from V and 9 bases from J, with 21 bases between. Germline CDR1 is MNHEY and CDR2 is SMNVEV (reference sequence). CDR3 residues: CASSSWANSRRSPLHF. The CDR3 coding sequence is TGTGCCAGCAGCTCCTGGGCGAACAGTCGGCGTTCACCCCTCCACTTT.

Relative to its sample, this clonotype is medium-sized. The V gene is TRBV7-2, the J gene TRBJ1-1; D is uncertain. Trimming took 5 bases from V and 4 from J, leaving 11 bases between them. The V gene's germline CDR1 is SGHTA and CDR2 FQGNSA. This CDR3 spans 13 amino acids. The CDR3 loop is CASSTSRGTEAFF. The CDR3 nucleotides read TGTGCCAGCAGCACCAGTCGCGGCACTGAAGCTTTCTTT.

The chain combines TRBV9 with TRBJ2-1; the D gene is possibly TRBD1 (9 bases). V was trimmed by 4 bases and J by 7 bases, leaving 24 bases between them. Germline assignment: CDR1 SGDLS and CDR2 YYNGEE. The CDR3 length is 17 residues. CDR3 sequence: CASSSHHIAGQGNEQFF. The CDR3 bases are TGTGCCAGCAGCTCCCACCACATAGCGGGACAGGGTAATGAGCAGTTCTTC.

For this clonotype: One end of the junction is discordant with germline, which a read error may explain. V is TRBV4-1 and J is TRBJ2-3; TRBD1 or TRBD2 may be the D gene (5 bases each). The CDR3 spans 16 residues. Germline V gives CDR1 MGHRA, CDR2 YSYEKL. CDR3 sequence reads: CTSSQDRASSTGTQYF. In nucleotides, the CDR3 is TGCACCAGCAGCCAAGATCGAGCATCTAGCACAGGTACGCAGTATTTT.

Remarks on this clonotype: This may come from a read error, since a much larger clone is one base off. V is TRBV5-4 and J is TRBJ1-3; D is uncertain. Germline V gives CDR1 SGHNT, CDR2 YYREEE (reference sequence). CDR3 length: 16 amino acids. CDR3 in DNA: TGTGCCAGCAGCCCTGGACCCGGGAGCTCTGGAAACACCGTATATTTT. As protein: CASSPGPGSSGNTVYF.

This clonotype was recorded a few times. The rearrangement uses TRBV5-1 and TRBJ1-1; no clear D. The CDR3 consists of 13 residues. V was trimmed by 3 bases and J by 2 bases, leaving 8 bases between them. Germline CDR1 and CDR2: SGHRS and YFSETQ. CDR3 sequence (DNA): TGCGCCAGCAGCTCCCAGGCCAACACTGAAGCTTTCTTT. Amino acids: CASSSQANTEAFF.

By share of the sample, this clonotype is medium-sized. J is TRBJ2-3 and V is TRBV4-1; 9 bases line up with TRBD1. V was clipped by 3 bases and J by 5 bases; unmatched bases: 0. The CDR3 length is 13 residues. The germline V gene encodes CDR1 MGHRA and CDR2 YSYEKL. Here the CDR3 DNA reads TGCGCCAGCAGCCAGGGACAGGGAGATACGCAGTATTTT. Protein sequence: CASSQGQGDTQYF.

CDR3 loop: CASRGGLETEAFF. CDR3 bases: TGTGCCAGCAGAGGGGGGCTGGAGACTGAAGCTTTCTTT. The rearrangement links TRBV7-3 to TRBJ1-1, with D perhaps matching TRBD1 (6 bases). Germline lookup yields CDR1 SGHTA and CDR2 FQGTGA. This CDR3 contains 13 residues. The V end lost 6 bases, the J end lost 5 bases, and 13 bases lay between the germline ends.

In regard to this clonotype: This clone may be a read error of a much larger clone one base away. This chain connects TRBV5-6 to TRBJ2-1; perhaps TRBD1 as D (8 bases). The length of the CDR3 is 15 residues. The germline V gene has CDR1 SGHDT and CDR2 YYEEEE. Deletions cut 7 bases from V and 5 bases from J, with 19 bases between. CDR3 nucleotides: TGTGCCAGCGGCCCAGGGGGCGGGAGAAACAATGAGCAGTTCTTC. Protein sequence: CASGPGGGRNNEQFF.

This clonotype is labeled medium-sized (0.01 to 0.1%). The V and J genes are TRBV6-6 and TRBJ1-1, with 9 bases identical to TRBD1. This CDR3 region has 16 residues. CDR1 MNHNY and CDR2 SVGAGI come from the germline V gene (reference sequence). Trimming at V came to 2 bases and at J to 3 bases, leaving 7 bases not matched to a gene. CDR3: CASSYRWGDRDTEAFF. For the CDR3, the DNA is TGTGCCAGCAGTTACCGATGGGGGGACAGGGACACTGAAGCTTTCTTT.

This clonotype is large (0.1 to 1%). The rearrangement uses TRBV19 and TRBJ1-5, with TRBD1 identical over 8 bases. The CDR3 loop spans 17 amino acids. Germline-derived CDR1 and CDR2 are LNHDA and SQIVND (reference sequence). Trimming cost V 7 bases and J 2 bases; bases outside gene matches: 13. The CDR3 DNA follows: TGTGCCAGTACCACAGGACAGGGAATAGGCGGCAATCAGCCCCAGCATTTT. The encoded protein is CASTTGQGIGGNQPQHF. The full variable domain, completed using reference TRBV19 and TRBJ1-5, is DGGITQSPKYLFRKEGQNVTLSCEQNLNHDAMYWYRQDPGQGLRLIYYSQIVNDFQKGDIAEGYSVSREKKESFPLTVTSAQKNPTAFYLCASTTGQGIGGNQPQHFGDGTRLSIL.

By sample share, this clonotype is medium-sized. V gene TRBV5-4 combines with J gene TRBJ1-1; D is perhaps TRBD1 (6 bases). V was cut by 3 bases and J by 10 bases, with 25 bases left in between. The CDR3 runs 16 residues. Germline CDR1 is SGHNT and CDR2 is YYREEE (reference sequence). CDR3 nucleotides: TGTGCCAGCAGCTCATGGGACAAGAGGGGCGCCGATGGAGCTTTCTTT. Protein product: CASSSWDKRGADGAFF.

This clonotype is medium-sized within its sample. The rearrangement links TRBV2 to TRBJ1-2; 11 bases map to TRBD1. CDR1 is SNHLY and CDR2 is FYNNEI in the germline V gene. The V segment lost 6 bases and the J segment 4 bases; nucleotides outside the gene matches: 1. CDR3 length: 13 amino acids. CDR3 sequence: CASRGTGGYGYTF. The CDR3 DNA follows: TGTGCCAGCAGAGGGACAGGGGGCTATGGCTACACCTTC.

Judged by abundance, this clonotype is medium-sized. This chain links TRBV7-9 with TRBJ1-2; 9 bases line up with TRBD1. This CDR3 comprises 14 residues. Germline CDR1 reads SEHNR; CDR2 reads FQNEAQ (reference sequence). Trimming took 4 bases from V and 8 from J; bases not matched to a gene: 8. CDR3 in amino acids: CASSSTSTGGGYTF. The CDR3 nucleotides are TGTGCCAGCAGCTCCACCTCCACAGGGGGCGGCTACACCTTC.